The entry below gives a single T cell receptor (beta chain) sequence along with its context. This clone's antigen is unknown. Base qualities were left out, and no much larger clone turns up one base away. This sample is part of a study of T-cell reconstitution after alpha-beta-depleted transplantation in children (dated by TCRdb to the mid-2010s). Regarding the complete study: Using TCR repertoire profiling, the study quantitatively followed how T-cell immune reconstitution unfolded in children after TCRalphabeta/CD19-depleted allogeneic hematopoietic cell transplantation.

The CDR3 runs 12 residues from the cysteine to the phenylalanine. The retained sequence is limited to the CDR3, 36 bases, with the frame set at the first base. The V end loses 10 bases and the J end loses 1 base, and a stretch of 9 bases separates them. The CDR1 and CDR2 encoded by the germline V gene are ENHRY and SYGVKD. Library preparation employed PCR. Sequencer: Illumina HiSeq 2500. Molecular barcoding was employed in the preparation of TCR libraries, with unique molecular identifiers being used to normalize TCRbeta repertoire quantification. TCRdb reworked the public reads: Q25 trimming with fastp, MiXCR clone assembly, productive beta chains retained. Duplicate CDR3 protein sequences are folded into a single record with the most common DNA and genes. Across this sample there are more than 250,000 distinct CDR3 sequences, with 9.9% seen only once. 10% of the sample rests with the top ten.

The chain is made from TRBV10-3 and TRBJ2-3; the D gene remains uncertain. This material consisted of PBMCs from the stem cell graft donor, taken from the stem cell graft. The clonotype was recovered from a human donor who donated a stem cell graft to a child with SCID. The CDR3 has the sequence CATGKGTDTQYF. In nucleotides, the sequence is TGTGCCACCGGTAAGGGCACAGATACGCAGTATTTT.